The T cell receptor (beta chain) under discussion was sequenced for a study of vaccination and CD4 T cells after COVID-19. In germline, CDR1 is DFQATT, CDR2 SNEGSKA (reference sequence). J was trimmed by 3 bases and V by 6 bases; bases with no gene match: 13. The CDR3 consists of 16 residues. Documented time point: late sampling 161 to 241 days after vaccination in a few convalescent patients. TCRdb reprocessed the PCR reads with MiXCR, giving one entry per CDR3 protein. Here the sample spans 25,000 to 35,000 distinct CDR3 sequences, roughly 50% being singletons. The genes are TRBV20-1 and TRBJ1-1; TRBD1 matches 10 bases. The receptor's source is a human donor who had recovered from COVID-19. The sample in question was CD4+ T cells from blood, obtained about 7 months after SARS-CoV-2 vaccination. The CDR3 DNA follows: TGCAGTGCAGATGTCCCGGGACAGGGGTACGACACTGAAGCTTTCTTT. It is translated as CSADVPGQGYDTEAFF.